This T cell receptor beta chain derives from a study of molecular identifiers for immune sequencing clone quantification. TCRdb called the PCR reads again in MiXCR, with one record for every CDR3 protein. The sample has 460,000 or so distinct CDR3 sequences; roughly 26% are singletons. The CDR3 runs to 20 residues. V lost 1 base and J lost 9; bases outside the gene matches: 18. CDR1 and CDR2 (germline): MNHEY, SMNVEV (reference sequence). The sequencing input was naive CD8+ T cells from blood, with Jurkat cell RNA spiked in. This sample's subset: FACS-sorted CD8+CD4-CCR7+CD45RA+ naive T cells. The chain joins TRBV27 to TRBJ2-1, with TRBD2 identical over 13 bases. This receptor was obtained from a human donor in good health. Some libraries in this study had Jurkat cell RNA spiked in. CDR3 protein: CASSLLSLTSGGQGASEQFF. As DNA, the CDR3 is TGTGCCAGCAGTTTATTGTCGTTGACTAGCGGGGGGCAGGGCGCAAGTGAGCAGTTCTTC.